One sample yielded the 6 T cell receptor beta chains listed below, sequenced in a study of response to subunit inactivated influenza vaccine. TCRdb used MiXCR to reprocess the RT-PCR reads, holding one entry per CDR3 protein. The table has 180,000 or so distinct CDR3 sequences, 12% seen once. The sample was also reused in another study, on T cells expressing NK-cell markers. From that second work: Scientists made TCR beta cDNA using 5'RACE template switching with UMIs.

Source: CD8+ T cells sorted from PBMCs, taken less than 13 days after vaccination. These receptors came from a man between 45 and 60 years old who received an inactivated influenza vaccine.

This clonotype was recorded at least ten times. This sequence joins TRBV5-1 and TRBJ2-5, with 7 bases aligning to TRBD1. Germline V gene data show CDR1 as SGHRS and CDR2 as YFSETQ. V was clipped by 0 bases and J by 8 bases; unmatched bases: 10. The CDR3 extends over 15 amino acids. The CDR3: CASSLEGQALETQYF. For the CDR3, the DNA is TGCGCCAGCAGCTTGGAAGGACAGGCCTTAGAAACCCAGTACTTC.

This clonotype was seen a few times. The rearrangement uses TRBV6-1 and TRBJ2-7; 8 nucleotides agree with TRBD2. Trimming at V came to 3 bases and at J to 5 bases, leaving 3 bases not matched to a gene. This CDR3 has 13 amino acids. Germline values: CDR1 MNHNS, CDR2 SASEGT. The chain's CDR3 is CASSDRGGHEQYF. In DNA form, the CDR3 reads TGTGCCAGCAGTGATCGGGGGGGACACGAGCAGTACTTC.

This clonotype occurred a few times. V and J are TRBV9 and TRBJ2-7; 9 bases agree with TRBD1. The length of the CDR3 is 16 residues. The ends lost 3 bases at V and 5 bases at J; junction bases unmatched: 12. The V gene's germline CDR1 is SGDLS and CDR2 YYNGEE. The CDR3 DNA follows: TGTGCCAGCAGCGCCAACACAGGGGGCGGACGCCACGAGCAGTACTTC. As protein: CASSANTGGGRHEQYF.

This clonotype was picked up many times. J is TRBJ1-5 and V is TRBV6-1; TRBD1 aligns across 8 bases. Germline-derived CDR1 and CDR2 are MNHNS and SASEGT. Trimming at V came to 3 bases and at J to 4 bases, leaving 2 bases not matched to a gene. The CDR3 covers 14 residues. CDR3 region: CASSDQGANQPQHF. The DNA of the CDR3 is TGTGCCAGCAGTGATCAGGGGGCGAATCAGCCCCAGCATTTT.

The sample holds a few counts of this clonotype. The chain uses TRBV7-9 and TRBJ2-5; D possibly corresponds to TRBD2 (5 bases). Trimming pared 5 bases from V and 5 bases from J, leaving 18 bases between. Germline CDR1 is SEHNR and CDR2 is FQNEAQ (reference sequence). The CDR3 totals 15 residues. This CDR3 reads CASSQAEGTLETQYF. The CDR3 DNA sequence: TGTGCCAGCAGCCAAGCGGAAGGAACCCTGGAGACCCAGTACTTC.

This clonotype was detected a few times. This chain connects TRBV11-2 to TRBJ2-7; tentatively, D is TRBD2 (6 bases). The CDR3 loop spans 15 amino acids. V was pared by 4 bases and J by 6 bases, with 19 bases between. Looked up from germline, CDR1 is SGHAT and CDR2 is FQNNGV. CDR3 nucleotides: TGTGCCAGCAGCTATCCAGCGGGCGGCGTATTCGAGCAGTACTTC. Translated, it gives CASSYPAGGVFEQYF.